The 18 T cell receptor beta chains below were found in one sample sequenced in a study of CD8 T cells in ankylosing spondylitis. Whole-study results and caveats: A motif of 7 to 9 highly homologous TCR beta variants was seen as apparently characteristic of ankylosing spondylitis blood.

No antigen has been identified for these receptors. Using its own MiXCR run on the 5' RACE reads, TCRdb lists one record per CDR3 protein. The sample includes some 840,000 distinct CDR3 sequences, roughly 12% seen only once; the top ten take approximately 0.51%. Source material: blood, either unsorted or a sorted T cell fraction (not recorded which). Receptor source: a male donor with ankylosing spondylitis.

This clonotype was found a few times. The rearrangement joins TRBV10-3 to TRBJ2-3, with 8 bases lining up with TRBD2. V shed 6 bases, J shed 4 bases, and the junction held 6 bases outside the gene matches. The V gene's germline CDR1 is ENHRY and CDR2 SYGVKD. This CDR3 spans 14 amino acids. CDR3 nucleotide sequence: TGTGCCATCAGAGATCGGGAGGGGGCAGATACGCAGTATTTT. Translation gives CAIRDREGADTQYF.

This clonotype was seen only a few times. CDR3 DNA: TGCGCCAGCAGCTTGGCTGACAGGGTAAGGGAGCAGTACTTC. Encoded protein: CASSLADRVREQYF. This chain uses TRBV5-1 with TRBJ2-7; 7 bases line up with TRBD1. With V trimmed by 0 bases and J by 7 bases, 7 bases remained unmatched. CDR3 size: 14 residues. Germline V gives CDR1 SGHRS, CDR2 YFSETQ.

The chain joins TRBV7-3 to TRBJ2-1; 9 bases line up with TRBD1. Trimming at V came to 5 bases and at J to 7 bases, leaving 9 bases not matched to a gene. Germline CDR1 is SGHTA and CDR2 is FQGTGA. CDR3 length: 15 residues. CDR3 sequence reads: CASSQRGTGNNEQFF. DNA for the CDR3: TGTGCCAGCAGCCAGCGTGGGACAGGGAATAATGAGCAGTTCTTC. Supplemented by reference TRBV7-3 and TRBJ2-1, the full variable domain reads GAGVSQTPSNKVTEKGKYVELRCDPISGHTALYWYRQSLGQGPEFLIYFQGTGAADDSGLPNDRFFAVRPEGSVSTLKIQRTERGDSAVYLCASSQRGTGNNEQFFGPGTRLTVL.

This clonotype was recorded many times. CDR3 sequence: CSARPPTGDQPQHF. CDR3 DNA: TGCAGTGCTAGACCCCCAACAGGGGATCAGCCCCAGCATTTT. The V gene is TRBV20-1, the J gene TRBJ1-5; 7 bases are a match to TRBD1. The V gene's germline CDR1 is DFQATT and CDR2 SNEGSKA (reference sequence). J lost 5 bases, V lost 2 bases, and 6 bases had no gene match. This CDR3 is 14 amino acids long.

The J gene is TRBJ2-2, the V gene TRBV7-2, with unresolved D. V lost 5 bases to trimming and J lost 4 bases, with 17 bases between them. There are 16 residues in the CDR3. Germline V gives CDR1 SGHTA, CDR2 FQGNSA. CDR3 amino acids: CASSTTSGVGTGELFF. The CDR3, as DNA: TGTGCCAGCAGCACGACATCAGGAGTGGGCACCGGGGAGCTGTTTTTT.

This clonotype was detected only a few times. This chain uses TRBV29-1 with TRBJ2-2; TRBD2 might be the D (5 bases). Looked up from germline, CDR1 is SQVTM and CDR2 is ANQGSEA. CDR3 length: 11 residues. Trimming cost V 7 bases and J 8 bases, with 11 bases left between them. As DNA, the CDR3 is TGCAGCGGGTGGACTGGAGGGGAGCTGTTTTTT. The encoded protein is CSGWTGGELFF.

This clonotype has ten or more counts. The J gene is TRBJ2-7, the V gene TRBV5-1; 8 nucleotides line up with TRBD2. The CDR3 length is 15 residues. The germline gives CDR1 SGHRS, CDR2 YFSETQ. The ends lost 2 bases at V and 6 bases at J; junction bases unmatched: 10. The CDR3 reads CASSFSGGPSGEQYF. CDR3 DNA: TGCGCCAGCAGCTTTTCGGGAGGGCCCTCCGGCGAGCAGTACTTC.

The chain has TRBV12-3 or TRBV12-4 and TRBJ2-7; 9 bases agree with TRBD1. Trimming took 5 bases from V and 2 from J; bases not matched to a gene: 7. This CDR3 region has 15 residues. The CDR3 sequence is CASSPSGQGPYEQYF. In DNA, the CDR3 is TGTGCCAGCAGTCCATCGGGACAGGGTCCCTACGAGCAGTACTTC.

The chain couples TRBV6-6 to TRBJ2-1; either TRBD1 or TRBD2 may supply D (5 bases each). Germline loops: CDR1 MNHNY, CDR2 SVGAGI (reference sequence). The CDR3 totals 13 residues. V was shortened by 6 bases and J by 4 bases, with 10 bases between the two germline ends. In DNA, the CDR3 is TGTGCCAGCAGCCAGGGACGGTACAATGAGCAGTTCTTC. It encodes CASSQGRYNEQFF.

This chain joins TRBV7-9 and TRBJ1-1; TRBD1 is a possible D gene (5 bases). With 5 bases removed from V and 5 bases from J, the gap between germline ends came to 21 bases. Germline values: CDR1 SEHNR, CDR2 FQNEAQ (reference sequence). This CDR3 is 16 amino acids long. CDR3 amino acids: CASSPRGDQVKTEAFF. DNA of the CDR3: TGTGCCAGCAGCCCTCGAGGGGACCAGGTTAAAACTGAAGCTTTCTTT.

In this sample, this clonotype turned up many times. The chain recombines TRBV20-1 with TRBJ2-7; D may be TRBD1 (6 bases). V lost 5 bases and J 3 bases, leaving 20 bases between the germline ends. The CDR3 extends over 15 amino acids. From germline, CDR1 is DFQATT and CDR2 SNEGSKA (reference sequence). The CDR3 DNA sequence: TGCAGTGCTGCCGCCTCGACAGGACAGCTCTACGAGCAGTACTTC. Translation gives CSAAASTGQLYEQYF.

This chain joins TRBV2 and TRBJ2-1; 7 positions match TRBD2. V shed 6 bases and J 8 bases; nucleotides not matched to a gene: 16. Germline values: CDR1 SNHLY, CDR2 FYNNEI. The CDR3 has 16 amino acids. CDR3 sequence reads: CASSTPTRGTKYEQFF. CDR3 DNA sequence: TGTGCCAGCAGCACACCCACCCGGGGGACTAAATATGAGCAGTTCTTC.

The chain couples TRBV5-4 to TRBJ2-2, with D perhaps TRBD1 (5 bases). V lost 4 bases to trimming and J lost 0 bases, with 10 bases between them. Germline assignment: CDR1 SGHNT and CDR2 YYREEE (reference sequence). The CDR3 contains 15 residues. The CDR3 nucleotides read TGTGCCAGCAGCATGGACACCGCGAACACCGGGGAGCTGTTTTTT. As protein: CASSMDTANTGELFF.

The chain carries TRBV7-8 and TRBJ2-7; D is undetermined. CDR1 and CDR2 from the germline V gene are SGHVS and FQNEAQ. This CDR3 has 16 residues. V was pared by 5 bases and J by 1 base, with 18 bases between. The CDR3 DNA follows: TGTGCCAGCAGCCCCGGTGGGTGGTATGGGTCCTACGAGCAGTACTTC. Its protein is CASSPGGWYGSYEQYF.

There are a few counts of this clonotype. The gene calls are TRBV18 and TRBJ1-6; D possibly corresponds to TRBD1 (5 bases). CDR3 size: 15 residues. Trimming removed 6 bases from V and 8 bases from J, with 17 bases in between. Germline CDR1 reads KGHSH; CDR2 reads LQKENI. This CDR3 is CASSPAEQADSPLHF. The CDR3, as DNA: TGTGCCAGCTCTCCCGCAGAACAGGCGGATTCACCCCTCCACTTT.

This clonotype was seen many times. V and J are TRBV20-1 and TRBJ1-5; D gene ambiguous. This CDR3 region has 13 residues. Germline lookup yields CDR1 DFQATT and CDR2 SNEGSKA (reference sequence). With 6 bases removed from V and 0 bases from J, the gap between germline ends came to 9 bases. CDR3 sequence reads: CSAPDRSNQPQHF. The CDR3 nucleotides are TGCAGTGCCCCCGACCGTAGCAATCAGCCCCAGCATTTT.

The J gene is TRBJ1-2, the V gene TRBV5-1; D is possibly TRBD1 (5 bases). The CDR3 runs 13 residues. The germline V gene encodes CDR1 SGHRS and CDR2 YFSETQ. Trimming removed 7 bases at V and 7 bases at J, with 17 bases between. CDR3 sequence reads: CASRQEGRGGYTF. The CDR3 bases are TGCGCCAGCCGCCAGGAGGGGCGGGGTGGCTACACCTTC.

This clonotype was seen more than once but under ten times. V gene TRBV18 combines with J gene TRBJ2-1, with D perhaps being TRBD1 or TRBD2 (6 bases each). V shed 0 bases and J shed 7 bases, with 16 bases lying between them. The CDR3 loop spans 16 amino acids. The germline gives CDR1 KGHSH, CDR2 LQKENI. The CDR3 sequence: CASSPPPRGAGNEQFF. In DNA form, the CDR3 reads TGTGCCAGCTCACCACCCCCTAGGGGGGCGGGTAATGAGCAGTTCTTC.